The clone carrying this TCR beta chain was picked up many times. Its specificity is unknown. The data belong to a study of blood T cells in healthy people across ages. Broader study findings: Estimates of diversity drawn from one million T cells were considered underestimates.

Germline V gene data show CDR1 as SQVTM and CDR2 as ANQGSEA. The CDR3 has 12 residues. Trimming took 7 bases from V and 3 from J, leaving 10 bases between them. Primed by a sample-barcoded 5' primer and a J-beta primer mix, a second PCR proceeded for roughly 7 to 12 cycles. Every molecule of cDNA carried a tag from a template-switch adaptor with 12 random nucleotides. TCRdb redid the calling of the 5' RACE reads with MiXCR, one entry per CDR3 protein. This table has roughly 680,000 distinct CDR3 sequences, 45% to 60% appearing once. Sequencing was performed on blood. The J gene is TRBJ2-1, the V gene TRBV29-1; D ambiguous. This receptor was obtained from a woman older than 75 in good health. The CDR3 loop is CSGRKDYNEQFF. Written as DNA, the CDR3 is TGCAGCGGTCGGAAAGACTACAATGAGCAGTTCTTC.